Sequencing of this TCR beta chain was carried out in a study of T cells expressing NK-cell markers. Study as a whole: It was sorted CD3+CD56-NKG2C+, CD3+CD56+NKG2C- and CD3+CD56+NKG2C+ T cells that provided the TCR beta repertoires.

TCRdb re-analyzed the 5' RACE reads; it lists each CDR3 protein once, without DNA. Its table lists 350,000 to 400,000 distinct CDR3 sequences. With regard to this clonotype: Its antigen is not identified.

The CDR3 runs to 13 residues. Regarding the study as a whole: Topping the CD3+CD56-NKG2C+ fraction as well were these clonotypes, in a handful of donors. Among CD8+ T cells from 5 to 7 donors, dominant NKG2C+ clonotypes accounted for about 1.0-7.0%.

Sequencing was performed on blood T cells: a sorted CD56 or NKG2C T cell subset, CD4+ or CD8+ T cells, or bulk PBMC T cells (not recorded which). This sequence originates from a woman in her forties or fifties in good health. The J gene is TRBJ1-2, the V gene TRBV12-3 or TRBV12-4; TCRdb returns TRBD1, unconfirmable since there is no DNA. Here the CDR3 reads CASTQVPPGGYTF.